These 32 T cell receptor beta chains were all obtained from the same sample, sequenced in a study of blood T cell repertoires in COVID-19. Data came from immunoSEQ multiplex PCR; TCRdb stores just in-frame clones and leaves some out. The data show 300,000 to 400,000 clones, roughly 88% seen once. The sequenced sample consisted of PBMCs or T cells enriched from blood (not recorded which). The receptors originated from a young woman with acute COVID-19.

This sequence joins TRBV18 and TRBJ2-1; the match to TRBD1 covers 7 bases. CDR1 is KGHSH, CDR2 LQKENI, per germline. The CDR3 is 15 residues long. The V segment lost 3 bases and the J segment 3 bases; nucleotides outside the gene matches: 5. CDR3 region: CASSPSRDSYNEQFF. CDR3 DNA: TGTGCCAGCTCACCGTCCCGGGACAGCTACAATGAGCAGTTCTTC.

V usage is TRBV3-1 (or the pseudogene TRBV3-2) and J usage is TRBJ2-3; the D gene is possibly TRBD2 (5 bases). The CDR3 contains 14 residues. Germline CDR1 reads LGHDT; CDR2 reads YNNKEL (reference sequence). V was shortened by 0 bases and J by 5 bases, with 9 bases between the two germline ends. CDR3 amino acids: CASSQEDGLDTQYF. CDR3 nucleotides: TGTGCCAGCAGCCAAGAGGACGGACTAGATACGCAGTATTTT.

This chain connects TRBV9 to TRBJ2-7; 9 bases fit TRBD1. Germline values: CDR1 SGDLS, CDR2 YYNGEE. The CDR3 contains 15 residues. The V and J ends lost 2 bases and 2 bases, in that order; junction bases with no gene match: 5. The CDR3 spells CASSVGTGNAYEQYF. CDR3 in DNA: TGTGCCAGCAGCGTCGGGACAGGGAACGCCTACGAGCAGTACTTC.

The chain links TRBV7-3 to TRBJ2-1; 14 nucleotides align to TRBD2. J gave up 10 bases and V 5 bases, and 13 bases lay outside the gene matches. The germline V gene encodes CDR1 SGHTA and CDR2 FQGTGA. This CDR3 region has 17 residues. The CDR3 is CASSKTSGGAPFNEQFF. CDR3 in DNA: TGTGCCAGCAGCAAGACTAGCGGGGGGGCCCCTTTCAACGAGCAGTTCTTC. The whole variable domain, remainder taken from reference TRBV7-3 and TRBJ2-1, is GAGVSQTPSNKVTEKGKYVELRCDPISGHTALYWYRQSLGQGPEFLIYFQGTGAADDSGLPNDRFFAVRPEGSVSTLKIQRTERGDSAVYLCASSKTSGGAPFNEQFFGPGTRLTVL.

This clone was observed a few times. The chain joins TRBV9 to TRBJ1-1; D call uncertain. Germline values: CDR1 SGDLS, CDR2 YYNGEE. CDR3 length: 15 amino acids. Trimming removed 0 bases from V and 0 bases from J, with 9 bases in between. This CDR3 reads CASSVVSGMNTEAFF. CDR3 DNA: TGTGCCAGCAGCGTAGTTAGCGGAATGAACACTGAAGCTTTCTTT. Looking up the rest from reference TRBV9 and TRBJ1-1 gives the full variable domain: DSGVTQTPKHLITATGQRVTLRCSPRSGDLSVYWYQQSLDQGLQFLIQYYNGEERAKGNILERFSAQQFPDLHSELNLSSLELGDSALYFCASSVVSGMNTEAFFGQGTRLTVV.

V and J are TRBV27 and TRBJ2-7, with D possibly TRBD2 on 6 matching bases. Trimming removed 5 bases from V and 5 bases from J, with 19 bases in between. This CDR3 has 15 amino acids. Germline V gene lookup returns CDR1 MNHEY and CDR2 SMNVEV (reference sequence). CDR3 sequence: CASSPSYIAGHEQYF. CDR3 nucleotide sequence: TGTGCCAGCAGTCCATCCTATATCGCGGGACACGAGCAGTACTTC.

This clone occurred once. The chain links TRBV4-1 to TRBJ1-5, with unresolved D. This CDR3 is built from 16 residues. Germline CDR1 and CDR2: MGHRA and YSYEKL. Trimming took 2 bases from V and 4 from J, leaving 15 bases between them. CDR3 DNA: TGCGCCAGCAGCCAACTGTACCCGCGGGCAAATCAGCCCCAGCATTTT. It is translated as CASSQLYPRANQPQHF.

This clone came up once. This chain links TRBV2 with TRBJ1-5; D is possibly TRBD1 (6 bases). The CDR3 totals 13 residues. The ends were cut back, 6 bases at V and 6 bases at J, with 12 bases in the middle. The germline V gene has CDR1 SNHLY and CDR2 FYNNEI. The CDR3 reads CASSWGPGQPQHF. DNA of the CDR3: TGTGCCAGCAGCTGGGGGCCCGGTCAGCCCCAGCATTTT. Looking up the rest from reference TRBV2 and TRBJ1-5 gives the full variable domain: EPEVTQTPSHQVTQMGQEVILRCVPISNHLYFYWYRQILGQKVEFLVSFYNNEISEKSEIFDDQFSVERPDGSNFTLKIRSTKLEDSAMYFCASSWGPGQPQHFGDGTRLSIL.

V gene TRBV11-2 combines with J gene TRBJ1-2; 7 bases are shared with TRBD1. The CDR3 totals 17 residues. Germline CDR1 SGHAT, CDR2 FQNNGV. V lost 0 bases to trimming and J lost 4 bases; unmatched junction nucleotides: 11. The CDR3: CASSLEPTTGRGYGYTF. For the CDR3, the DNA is TGTGCCAGCAGCTTAGAGCCAACGACAGGGAGAGGCTATGGCTACACCTTC.

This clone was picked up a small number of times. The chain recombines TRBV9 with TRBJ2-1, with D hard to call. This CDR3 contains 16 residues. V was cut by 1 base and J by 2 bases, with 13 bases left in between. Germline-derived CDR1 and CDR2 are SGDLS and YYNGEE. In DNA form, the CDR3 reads TGTGCCAGCAGCGTATCAGGCGTGGAAACCTACAATGAGCAGTTCTTC. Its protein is CASSVSGVETYNEQFF.

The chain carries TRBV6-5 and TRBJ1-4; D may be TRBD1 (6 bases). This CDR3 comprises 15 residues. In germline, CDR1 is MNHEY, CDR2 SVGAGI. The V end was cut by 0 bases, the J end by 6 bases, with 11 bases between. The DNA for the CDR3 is TGTGCCAGCAGTTACTCGGGGGGGCGCGATGAAAAACTGTTTTTT. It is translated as CASSYSGGRDEKLFF.

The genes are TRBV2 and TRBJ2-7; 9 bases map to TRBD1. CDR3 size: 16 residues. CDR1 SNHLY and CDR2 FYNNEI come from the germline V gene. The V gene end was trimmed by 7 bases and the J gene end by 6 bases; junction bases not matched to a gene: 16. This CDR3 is CASTLEIRDRDPEQYF. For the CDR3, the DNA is TGTGCCAGCACCTTAGAAATTAGGGACAGGGATCCCGAGCAGTACTTC.

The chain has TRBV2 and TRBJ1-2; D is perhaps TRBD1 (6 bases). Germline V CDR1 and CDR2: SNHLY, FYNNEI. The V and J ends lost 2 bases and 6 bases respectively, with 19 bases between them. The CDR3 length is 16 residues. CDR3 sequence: CASSEWGPQGRNGYTF. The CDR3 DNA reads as TGTGCCAGCAGTGAATGGGGACCACAGGGCAGGAATGGCTACACCTTC.

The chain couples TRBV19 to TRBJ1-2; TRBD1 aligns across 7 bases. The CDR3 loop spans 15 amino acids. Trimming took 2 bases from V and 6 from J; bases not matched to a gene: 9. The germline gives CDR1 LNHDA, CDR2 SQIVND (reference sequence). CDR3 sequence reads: CASSIHRGQIDGYTF. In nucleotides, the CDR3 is TGTGCCAGTAGTATACACAGGGGACAGATAGATGGCTACACCTTC. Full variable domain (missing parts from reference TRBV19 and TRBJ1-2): DGGITQSPKYLFRKEGQNVTLSCEQNLNHDAMYWYRQDPGQGLRLIYYSQIVNDFQKGDIAEGYSVSREKKESFPLTVTSAQKNPTAFYLCASSIHRGQIDGYTFGSGTRLTVV.

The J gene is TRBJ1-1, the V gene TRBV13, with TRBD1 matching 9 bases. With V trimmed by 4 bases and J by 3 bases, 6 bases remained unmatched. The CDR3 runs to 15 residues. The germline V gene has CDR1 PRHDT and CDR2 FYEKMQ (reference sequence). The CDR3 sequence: CASSSTDRGDTEAFF. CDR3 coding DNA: TGTGCCAGCAGCTCCACCGACAGGGGGGACACTGAAGCTTTCTTT.

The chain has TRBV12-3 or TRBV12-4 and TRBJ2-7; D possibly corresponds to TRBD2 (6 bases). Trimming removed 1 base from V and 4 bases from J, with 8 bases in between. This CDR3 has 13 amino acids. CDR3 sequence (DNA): TGTGCCAGCAGTTTAGAGCGGGCATACGAGCAGTACTTC. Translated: CASSLERAYEQYF.

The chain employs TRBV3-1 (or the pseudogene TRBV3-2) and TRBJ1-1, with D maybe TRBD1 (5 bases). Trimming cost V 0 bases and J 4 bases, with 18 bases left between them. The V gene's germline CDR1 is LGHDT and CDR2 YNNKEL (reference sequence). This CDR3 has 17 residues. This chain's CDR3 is CASSQERLWGVRTEAFF. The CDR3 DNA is TGTGCCAGCAGCCAAGAACGGTTATGGGGGGTGCGCACTGAAGCTTTCTTT.

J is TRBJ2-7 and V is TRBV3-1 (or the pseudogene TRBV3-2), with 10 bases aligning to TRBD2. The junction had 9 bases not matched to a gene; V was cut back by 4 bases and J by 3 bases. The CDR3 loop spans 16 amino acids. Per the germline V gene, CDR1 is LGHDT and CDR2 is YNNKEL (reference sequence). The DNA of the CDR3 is TGTGCCAGCAGCCCCTTACAGCGGGGGGGCCGCTACGAGCAGTACTTC. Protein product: CASSPLQRGGRYEQYF.

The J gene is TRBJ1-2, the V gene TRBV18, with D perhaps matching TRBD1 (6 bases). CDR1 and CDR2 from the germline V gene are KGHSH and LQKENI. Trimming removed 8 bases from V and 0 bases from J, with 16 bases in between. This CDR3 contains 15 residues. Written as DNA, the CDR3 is TGTGCCAGCACGACGCGGACAGCTACTAACTATGGCTACACCTTC. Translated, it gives CASTTRTATNYGYTF.

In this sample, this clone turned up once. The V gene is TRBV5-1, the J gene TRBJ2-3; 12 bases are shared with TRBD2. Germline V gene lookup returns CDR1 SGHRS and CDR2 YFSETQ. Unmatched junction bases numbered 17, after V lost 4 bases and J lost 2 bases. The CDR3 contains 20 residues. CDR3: CASSPRATSGGSLYTDTQYF. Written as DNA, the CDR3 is TGCGCCAGCAGCCCTCGTGCGACTAGCGGGGGATCCCTCTACACAGATACGCAGTATTTT.

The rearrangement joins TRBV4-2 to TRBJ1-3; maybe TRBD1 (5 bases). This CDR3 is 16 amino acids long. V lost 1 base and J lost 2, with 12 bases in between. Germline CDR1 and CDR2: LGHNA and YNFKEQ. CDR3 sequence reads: CASSQAPTRAGNTIYF. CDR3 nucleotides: TGTGCCAGCAGCCAAGCCCCGACCAGGGCTGGAAACACCATATATTTT.

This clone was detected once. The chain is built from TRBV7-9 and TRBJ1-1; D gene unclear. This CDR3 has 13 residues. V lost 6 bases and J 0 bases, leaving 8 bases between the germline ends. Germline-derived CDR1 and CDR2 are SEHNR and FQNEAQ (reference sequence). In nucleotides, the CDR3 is TGTGCCAGCAGTAATACGGTGAACACTGAAGCTTTCTTT. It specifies CASSNTVNTEAFF.

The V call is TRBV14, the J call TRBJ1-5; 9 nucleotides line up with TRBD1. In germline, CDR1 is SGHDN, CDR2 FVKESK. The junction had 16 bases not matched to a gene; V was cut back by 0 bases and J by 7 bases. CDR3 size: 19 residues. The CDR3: CASSQDWYGTGRIRQPQHF. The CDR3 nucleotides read TGTGCCAGCAGCCAAGATTGGTACGGGACAGGGCGAATTAGGCAGCCCCAGCATTTT.

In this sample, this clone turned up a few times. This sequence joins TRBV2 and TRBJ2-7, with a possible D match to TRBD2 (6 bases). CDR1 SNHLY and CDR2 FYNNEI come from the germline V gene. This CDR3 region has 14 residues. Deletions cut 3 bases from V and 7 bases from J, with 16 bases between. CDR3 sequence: CASSEADGGSEQYF. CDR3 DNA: TGTGCCAGCAGTGAGGCCGACGGGGGTTCAGAGCAGTACTTC.

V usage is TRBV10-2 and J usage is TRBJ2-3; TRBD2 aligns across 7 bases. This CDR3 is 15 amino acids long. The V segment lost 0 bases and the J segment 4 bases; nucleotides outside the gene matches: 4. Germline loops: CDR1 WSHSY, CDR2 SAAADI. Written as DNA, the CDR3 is TGCGCCAGCAGTGAGTCGGCTAGCGGTTCAGATACGCAGTATTTT. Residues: CASSESASGSDTQYF.

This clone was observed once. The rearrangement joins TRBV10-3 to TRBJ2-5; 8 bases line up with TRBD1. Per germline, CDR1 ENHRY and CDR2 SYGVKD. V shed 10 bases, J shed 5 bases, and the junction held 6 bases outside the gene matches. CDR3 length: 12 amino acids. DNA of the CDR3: TGTGCCAGCGCAGGGGGCCGGGAGACCCAGTACTTC. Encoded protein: CASAGGRETQYF.

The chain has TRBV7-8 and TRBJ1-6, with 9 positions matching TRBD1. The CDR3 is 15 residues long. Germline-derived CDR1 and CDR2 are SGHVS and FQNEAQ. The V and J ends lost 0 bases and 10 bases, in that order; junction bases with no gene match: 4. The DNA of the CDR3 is TGTGCCAGCAGCTTAGCGGGACAGGGAAGATCACCCCTCCACTTT. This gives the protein CASSLAGQGRSPLHF.

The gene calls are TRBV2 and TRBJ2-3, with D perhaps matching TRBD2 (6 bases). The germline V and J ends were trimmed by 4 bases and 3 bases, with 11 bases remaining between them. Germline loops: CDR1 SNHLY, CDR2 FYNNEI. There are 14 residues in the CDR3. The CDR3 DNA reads TGTGCCAGCAGTGTGGGGGGACCGACAGATACGCAGTATTTT. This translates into CASSVGGPTDTQYF.

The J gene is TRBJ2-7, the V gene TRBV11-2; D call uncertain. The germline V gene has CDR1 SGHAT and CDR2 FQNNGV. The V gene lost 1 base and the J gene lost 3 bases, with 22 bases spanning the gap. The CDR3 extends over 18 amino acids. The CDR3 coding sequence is TGTGCCAGCAGCTTAGTGGGCTTGGGTACTCCTGCTCTCTACGAGCAGTACTTC. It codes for CASSLVGLGTPALYEQYF.

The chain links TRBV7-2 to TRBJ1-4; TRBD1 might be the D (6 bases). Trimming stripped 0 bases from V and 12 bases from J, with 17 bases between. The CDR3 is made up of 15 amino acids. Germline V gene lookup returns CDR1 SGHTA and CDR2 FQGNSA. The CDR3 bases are TGTGCCAGCAGCTTAGCTGGGGGCGGGCCCCGGCAACTGTTTTTT. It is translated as CASSLAGGGPRQLFF.

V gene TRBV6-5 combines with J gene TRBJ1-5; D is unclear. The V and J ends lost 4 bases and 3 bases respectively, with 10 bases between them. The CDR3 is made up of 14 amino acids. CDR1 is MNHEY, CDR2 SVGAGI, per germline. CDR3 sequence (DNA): TGTGCCAGCAGTTCCCTCGCGTACAATCAGCCCCAGCATTTT. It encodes CASSSLAYNQPQHF.

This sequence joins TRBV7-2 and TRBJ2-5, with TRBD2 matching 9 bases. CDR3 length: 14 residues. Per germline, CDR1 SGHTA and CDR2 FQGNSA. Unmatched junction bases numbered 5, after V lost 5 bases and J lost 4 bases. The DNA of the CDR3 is TGTGCCAGCAGCGGGCTAGCGGGGTTAGAGACCCAGTACTTC. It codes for CASSGLAGLETQYF.